What follows is one T cell receptor beta chain and its context. Sequencing was performed with immunoSEQ multiplex PCR; in TCRdb, only in-frame clones are kept and a portion is missing. Of 150,000 or so clones listed, about 89% were seen once; the top ten hold about 6%. The data stem from a study of blood T cell repertoires in COVID-19. In the study overall: Samples representing acute and convalescent COVID-19 were sourced from the United States, Italy and Spain.

The germline V gene has CDR1 SGHNT and CDR2 YENEEA. There are 14 residues in the CDR3. Trimming removed 4 bases from V and 7 bases from J; junction bases left unmatched: 7. Material for sequencing was peripheral blood. The TCR was taken from a man aged 80 or over with acute or convalescent COVID-19. The V call is TRBV11-3, the J call TRBJ1-5, with 7 bases aligning to TRBD1. This CDR3 is CASSYRQGLQPQHF. Written as DNA, the CDR3 is TGTGCCAGCAGCTATCGACAGGGTCTGCAGCCCCAGCATTTT.